This TCR beta chain was documented in a study of graft-versus-host responses after intestinal transplantation. The wider study: The whole recipient group had anti-thymocyte globulin induction followed by tacrolimus and steroids for roughly three years. Study results and caveats: When patients had graft-donor T cell macrochimerism, their allografts held high graft-versus-host to host-versus-graft clonal ratios.

Some 200,000 CFSE-labeled responder cells were plated with some 200,000 irradiated, violet-dye-labeled stimulator cells. Using immunoSEQ multiplex PCR, the repertoire was profiled, and TCRdb retains in-frame clones only, with some absent. The data contain 15,000 to 20,000 clones, about a third of them singletons. Trimming removed 0 bases from V and 0 bases from J, with 6 bases in between. From germline, CDR1 is SGDLS and CDR2 YYNGEE. The CDR3 totals 14 residues. This specimen was alloreactive CD4+ T cells from a mixed lymphocyte reaction culture, taken before transplantation. Indicated subset: CFSE-low proliferating T cells sorted from approximately 6-day pre-transplant mixed lymphocyte reaction (GvH or HvG direction). The chain links TRBV9 to TRBJ2-5; D gene ambiguous. This clonotype was sampled from a human patient who was an organ donor for intestinal transplantation. The CDR3 is CASSVGVYQETQYF. DNA of the CDR3: TGTGCCAGCAGCGTAGGGGTGTACCAAGAGACCCAGTACTTC.